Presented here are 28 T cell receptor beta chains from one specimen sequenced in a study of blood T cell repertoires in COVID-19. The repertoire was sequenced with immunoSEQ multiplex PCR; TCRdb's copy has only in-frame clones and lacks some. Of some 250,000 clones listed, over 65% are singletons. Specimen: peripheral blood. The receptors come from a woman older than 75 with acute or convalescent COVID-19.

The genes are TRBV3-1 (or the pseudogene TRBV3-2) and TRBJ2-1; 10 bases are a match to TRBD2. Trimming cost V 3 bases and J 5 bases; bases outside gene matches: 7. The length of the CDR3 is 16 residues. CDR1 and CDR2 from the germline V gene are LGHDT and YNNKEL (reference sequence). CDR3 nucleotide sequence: TGTGCCAGCAGCCAGGGGGGACTAGCGAGAAACAATGAGCAGTTCTTC. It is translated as CASSQGGLARNNEQFF.

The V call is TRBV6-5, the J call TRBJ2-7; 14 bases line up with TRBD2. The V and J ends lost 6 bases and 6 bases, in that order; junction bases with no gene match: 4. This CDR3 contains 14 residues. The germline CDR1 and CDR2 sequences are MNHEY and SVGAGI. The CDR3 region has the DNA TGTGCCAGCAGGACTAGCGGGGGGGGAGGCGAGCAGTACTTC. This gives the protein CASRTSGGGGEQYF.

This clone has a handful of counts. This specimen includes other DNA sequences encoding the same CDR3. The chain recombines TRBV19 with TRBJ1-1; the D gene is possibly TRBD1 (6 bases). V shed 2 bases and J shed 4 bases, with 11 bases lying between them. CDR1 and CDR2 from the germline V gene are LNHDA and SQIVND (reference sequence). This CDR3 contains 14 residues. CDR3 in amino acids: CASSIQGRGTEAFF. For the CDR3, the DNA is TGTGCCAGTAGTATACAGGGGAGGGGCACTGAAGCTTTCTTT. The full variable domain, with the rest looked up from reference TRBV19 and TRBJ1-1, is DGGITQSPKYLFRKEGQNVTLSCEQNLNHDAMYWYRQDPGQGLRLIYYSQIVNDFQKGDIAEGYSVSREKKESFPLTVTSAQKNPTAFYLCASSIQGRGTEAFFGQGTRLTVV.

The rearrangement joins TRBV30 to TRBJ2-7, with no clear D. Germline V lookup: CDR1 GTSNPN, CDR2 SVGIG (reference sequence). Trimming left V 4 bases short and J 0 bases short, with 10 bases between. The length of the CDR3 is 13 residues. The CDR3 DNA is TGTGCCTGGAACCCAGCGAACTCCTACGAGCAGTACTTC. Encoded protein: CAWNPANSYEQYF.

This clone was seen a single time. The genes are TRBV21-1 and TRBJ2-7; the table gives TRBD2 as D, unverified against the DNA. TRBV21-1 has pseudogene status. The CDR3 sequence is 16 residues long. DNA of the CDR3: TGTGCCAGCTCGGTAAAGACTAGCGGGAATTCCTACGAGCAGTACTTC. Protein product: CASSVKTSGNSYEQYF.

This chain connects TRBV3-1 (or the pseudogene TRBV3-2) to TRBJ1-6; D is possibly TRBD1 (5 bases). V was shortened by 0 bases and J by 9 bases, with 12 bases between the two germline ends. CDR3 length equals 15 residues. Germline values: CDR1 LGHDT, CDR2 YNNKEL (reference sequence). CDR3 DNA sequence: TGTGCCAGCAGCCAAGATCAATTAACAGGTTCACCCCTCCACTTT. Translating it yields CASSQDQLTGSPLHF.

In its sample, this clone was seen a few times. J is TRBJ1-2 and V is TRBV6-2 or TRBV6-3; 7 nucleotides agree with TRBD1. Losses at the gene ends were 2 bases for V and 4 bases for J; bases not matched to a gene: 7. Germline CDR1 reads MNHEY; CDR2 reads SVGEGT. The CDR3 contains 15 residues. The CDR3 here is CASSYPGQRSYGYTF. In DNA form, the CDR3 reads TGTGCCAGCAGTTACCCGGGACAGAGGAGCTATGGCTACACCTTC.

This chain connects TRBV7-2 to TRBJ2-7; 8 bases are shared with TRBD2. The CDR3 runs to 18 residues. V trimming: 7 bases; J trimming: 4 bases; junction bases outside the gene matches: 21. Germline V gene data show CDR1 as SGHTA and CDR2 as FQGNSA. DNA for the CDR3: TGTGCCAGCACATACCTCGGAAGGGTGGGACTAGGAGGTTACGAGCAGTACTTC. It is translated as CASTYLGRVGLGGYEQYF.

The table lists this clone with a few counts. CDR3 loop: CASSVTGSGTQAFF. CDR3 nucleotide sequence: TGTGCCAGCAGTGTTACGGGTAGCGGGACCCAAGCTTTCTTT. This sequence joins TRBV2 and TRBJ1-1, with D possibly being TRBD1 (5 bases). The germline V gene encodes CDR1 SNHLY and CDR2 FYNNEI. The CDR3 is 14 residues long. Trimming took 4 bases from V and 9 from J, leaving 18 bases between them.

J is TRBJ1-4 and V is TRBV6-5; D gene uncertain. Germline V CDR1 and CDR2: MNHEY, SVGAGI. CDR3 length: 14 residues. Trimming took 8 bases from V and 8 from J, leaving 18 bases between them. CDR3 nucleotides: TGTGCCAGCTCTGACGCCGGGATGGGCGAAAAACTGTTTTTT. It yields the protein CASSDAGMGEKLFF.

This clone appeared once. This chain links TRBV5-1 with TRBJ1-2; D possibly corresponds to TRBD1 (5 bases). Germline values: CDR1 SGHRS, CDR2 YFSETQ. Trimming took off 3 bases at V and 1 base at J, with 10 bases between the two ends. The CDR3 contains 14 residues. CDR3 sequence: CASSSYQGNYGYTF. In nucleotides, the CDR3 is TGCGCCAGCAGCTCCTACCAGGGTAACTATGGCTACACCTTC.

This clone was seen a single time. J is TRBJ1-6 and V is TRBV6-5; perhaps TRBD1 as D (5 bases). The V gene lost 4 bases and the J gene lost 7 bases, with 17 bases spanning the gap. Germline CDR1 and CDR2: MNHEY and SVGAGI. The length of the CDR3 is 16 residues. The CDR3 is CASSSSGLLLNSPLHF. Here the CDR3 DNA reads TGTGCCAGCAGTTCGTCGGGACTGCTGTTGAATTCACCCCTCCACTTT.

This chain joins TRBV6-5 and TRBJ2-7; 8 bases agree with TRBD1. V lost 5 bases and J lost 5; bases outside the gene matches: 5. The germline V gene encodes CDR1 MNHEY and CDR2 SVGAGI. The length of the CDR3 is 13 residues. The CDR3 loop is CASSRTGLDEQYF. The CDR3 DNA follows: TGTGCCAGCAGTAGGACAGGGCTTGACGAGCAGTACTTC.

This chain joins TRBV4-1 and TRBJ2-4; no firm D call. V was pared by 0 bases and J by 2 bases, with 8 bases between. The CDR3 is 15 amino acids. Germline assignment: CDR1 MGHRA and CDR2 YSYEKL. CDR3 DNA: TGCGCCAGCAGCCAAGATCGAGGAACCAAAAACATTCAGTACTTC. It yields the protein CASSQDRGTKNIQYF.

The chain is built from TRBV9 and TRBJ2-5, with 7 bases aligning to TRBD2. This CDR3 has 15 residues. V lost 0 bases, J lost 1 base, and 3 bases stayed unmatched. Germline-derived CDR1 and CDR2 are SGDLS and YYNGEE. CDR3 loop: CASSVGGGAQETQYF. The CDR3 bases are TGTGCCAGCAGCGTAGGCGGGGGAGCCCAAGAGACCCAGTACTTC.

CDR3 DNA sequence: TGTGCCAGCAGCTTAGGGCCGGGACTAGGGGGAGATACGCAGTATTTT. Its protein product is CASSLGPGLGGDTQYF. The V and J genes are TRBV7-3 and TRBJ2-3; 8 bases agree with TRBD2. Germline lookup yields CDR1 SGHTA and CDR2 FQGTGA. CDR3 length: 16 residues. The V segment lost 2 bases and the J segment 5 bases; nucleotides outside the gene matches: 9.

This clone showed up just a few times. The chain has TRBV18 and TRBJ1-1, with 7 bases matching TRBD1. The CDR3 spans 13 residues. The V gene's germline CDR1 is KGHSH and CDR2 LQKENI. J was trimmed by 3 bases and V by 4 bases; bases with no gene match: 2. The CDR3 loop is CASSLQGDTEAFF. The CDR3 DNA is TGTGCCAGCTCACTCCAGGGGGACACTGAAGCTTTCTTT.

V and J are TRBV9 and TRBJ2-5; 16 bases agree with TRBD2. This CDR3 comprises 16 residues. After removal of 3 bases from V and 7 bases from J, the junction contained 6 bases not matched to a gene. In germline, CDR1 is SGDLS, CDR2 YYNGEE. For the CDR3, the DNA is TGTGCCAGCAGCGCCGTCGGGACTAGCGGGAGGGGGACCCAGTACTTC. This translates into CASSAVGTSGRGTQYF.

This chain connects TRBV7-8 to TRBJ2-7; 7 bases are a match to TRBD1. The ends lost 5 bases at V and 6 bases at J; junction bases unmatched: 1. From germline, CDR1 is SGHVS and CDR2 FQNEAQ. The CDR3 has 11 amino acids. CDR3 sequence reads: CASSRDSEQYF. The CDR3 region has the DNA TGTGCCAGCAGCCGGGACAGCGAGCAGTACTTC.

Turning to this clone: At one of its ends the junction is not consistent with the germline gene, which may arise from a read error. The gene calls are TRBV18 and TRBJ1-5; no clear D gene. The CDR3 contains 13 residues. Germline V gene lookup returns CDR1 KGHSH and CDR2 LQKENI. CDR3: CASSGFSDQPQHF. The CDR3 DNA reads TGTGCCAGCAGCGGTTTTAGCGATCAGCCCCAGCATTTT.

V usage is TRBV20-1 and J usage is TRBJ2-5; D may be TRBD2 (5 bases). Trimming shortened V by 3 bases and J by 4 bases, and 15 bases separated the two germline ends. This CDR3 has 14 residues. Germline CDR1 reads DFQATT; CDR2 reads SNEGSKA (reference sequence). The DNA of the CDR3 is TGCAGTGCTAGTGAGGCGGGCAGTCGAGAGACCCAGTACTTC. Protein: CSASEAGSRETQYF.

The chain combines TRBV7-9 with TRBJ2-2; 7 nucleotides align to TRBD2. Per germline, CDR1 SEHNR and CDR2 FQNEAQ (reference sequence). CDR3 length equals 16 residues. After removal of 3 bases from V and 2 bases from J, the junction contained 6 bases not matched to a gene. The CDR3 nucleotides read TGTGCCAGCAGCTTCGCGGCGGGAGTAAACACCGGGGAGCTGTTTTTT. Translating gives CASSFAAGVNTGELFF.

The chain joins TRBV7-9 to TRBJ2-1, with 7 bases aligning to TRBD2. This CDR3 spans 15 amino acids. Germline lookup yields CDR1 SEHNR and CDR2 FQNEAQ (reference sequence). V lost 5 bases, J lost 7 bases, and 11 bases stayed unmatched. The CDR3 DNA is TGTGCCAGCAGCCCAGAGCGGGATTTTGGAAATGAGCAGTTCTTC. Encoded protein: CASSPERDFGNEQFF.

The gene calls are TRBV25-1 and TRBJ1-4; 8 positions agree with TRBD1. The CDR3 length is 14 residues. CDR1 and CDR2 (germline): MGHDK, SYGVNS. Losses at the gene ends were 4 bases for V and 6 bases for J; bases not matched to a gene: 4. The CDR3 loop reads CASSATGVYEKLFF. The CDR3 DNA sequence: TGTGCCAGCAGTGCGACAGGGGTATATGAAAAACTGTTTTTT. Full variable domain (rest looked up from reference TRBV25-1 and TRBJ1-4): EADIYQTPRYLVIGTGKKITLECSQTMGHDKMYWYQQDPGMELHLIHYSYGVNSTEKGDLSSESTVSRIRTEHFPLTLESARPSHTSQYLCASSATGVYEKLFFGSGTQLSVL.

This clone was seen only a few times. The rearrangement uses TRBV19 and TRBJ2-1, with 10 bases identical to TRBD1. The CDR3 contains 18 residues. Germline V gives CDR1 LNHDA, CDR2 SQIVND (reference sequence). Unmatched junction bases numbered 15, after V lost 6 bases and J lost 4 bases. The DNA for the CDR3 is TGTGCCAGTAGGGGGGACAGGGGTGCCCCCGACCAGTACAATGAGCAGTTCTTC. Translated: CASRGDRGAPDQYNEQFF.

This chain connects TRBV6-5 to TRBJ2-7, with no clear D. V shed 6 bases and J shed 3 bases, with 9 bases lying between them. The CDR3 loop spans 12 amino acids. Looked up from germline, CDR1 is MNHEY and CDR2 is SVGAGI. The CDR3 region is CASSPPLYEQYF. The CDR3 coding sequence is TGTGCCAGCAGCCCCCCACTCTACGAGCAGTACTTC.

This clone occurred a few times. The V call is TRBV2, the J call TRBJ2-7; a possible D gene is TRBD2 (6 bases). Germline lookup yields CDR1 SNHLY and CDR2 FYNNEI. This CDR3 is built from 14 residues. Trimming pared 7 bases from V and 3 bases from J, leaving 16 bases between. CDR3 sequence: CASTTEWTNYEQYF. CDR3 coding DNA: TGTGCCAGCACCACAGAATGGACTAACTACGAGCAGTACTTC.

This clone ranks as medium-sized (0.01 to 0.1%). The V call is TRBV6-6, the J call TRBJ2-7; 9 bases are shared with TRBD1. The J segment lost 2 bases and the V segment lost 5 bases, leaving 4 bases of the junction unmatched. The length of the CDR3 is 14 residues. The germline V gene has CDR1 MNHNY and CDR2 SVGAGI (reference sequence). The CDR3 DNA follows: TGTGCCAGCAGTCAGGGACAGGGCCCCTACGAGCAGTACTTC. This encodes CASSQGQGPYEQYF.